This T cell receptor (beta chain) was sequenced for a study of shared T cell receptors in the human thymus. Clones were read by immunoSEQ multiplex PCR, and TCRdb kept only the in-frame ones, dropping some. The sample has more than 300,000 clones; just under 95% are singletons. Sequencing used thymocytes. The TCR sequence derives from a human donor.

As DNA, the CDR3 is TGTGCCAGCAGCTTGGTGGTTGCGACAAACTATGGCTACACCTTC. It encodes CASSLVVATNYGYTF. The V and J genes are TRBV5-5 and TRBJ1-2, with D uncertain. V lost 0 bases to trimming and J lost 2 bases, with 11 bases between them. Per the germline V gene, CDR1 is SGHKS and CDR2 is YYEKEE (reference sequence). The length of the CDR3 is 15 residues.